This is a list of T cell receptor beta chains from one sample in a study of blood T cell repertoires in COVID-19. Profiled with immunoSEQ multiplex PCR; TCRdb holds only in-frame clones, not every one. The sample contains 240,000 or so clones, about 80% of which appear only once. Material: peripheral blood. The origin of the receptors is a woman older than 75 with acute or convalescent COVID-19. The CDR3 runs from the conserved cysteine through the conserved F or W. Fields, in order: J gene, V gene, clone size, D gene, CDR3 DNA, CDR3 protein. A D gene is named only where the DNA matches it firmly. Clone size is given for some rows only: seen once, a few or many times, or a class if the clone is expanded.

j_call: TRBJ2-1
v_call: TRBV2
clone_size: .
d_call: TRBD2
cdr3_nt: TGTGCCAGCAGTGGGGCGGGAGGGCCTTATAATGAGCAGTTCTTC
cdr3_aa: CASSGAGGPYNEQFF

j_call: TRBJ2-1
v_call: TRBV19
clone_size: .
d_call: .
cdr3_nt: TGTGCCAGTAGCAACAGGGAAGAGCAGTTCTTC
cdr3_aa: CASSNREEQFF

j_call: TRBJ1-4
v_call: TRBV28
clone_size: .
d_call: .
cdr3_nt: TGTGCCAGCAGTTTTTACAGAAATGAAAAACTGTTTTTT
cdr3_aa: CASSFYRNEKLFF

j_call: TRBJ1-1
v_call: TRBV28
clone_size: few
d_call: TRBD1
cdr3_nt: TGTGCCAGCAGTTTATCAGGGGGCACTGAAGCTTTCTTT
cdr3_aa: CASSLSGGTEAFF

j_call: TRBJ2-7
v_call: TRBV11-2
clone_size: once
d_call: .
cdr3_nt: TGTGCCAGCAGCTTAGTAGGCCAGGGTGGTTCCTACGAGCAGTACTTC
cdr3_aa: CASSLVGQGGSYEQYF

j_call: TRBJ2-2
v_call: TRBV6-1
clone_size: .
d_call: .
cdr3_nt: TGTGCCAGCAGTGAAGGGGGCAGAGACACCGGGGAGCTGTTTTTT
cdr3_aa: CASSEGGRDTGELFF

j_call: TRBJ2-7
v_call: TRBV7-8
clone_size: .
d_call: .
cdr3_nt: TGTGCCAGCAGCTTAAGTGTCAGGGGTGTGAGCGAGCAGTACTTC
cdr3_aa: CASSLSVRGVSEQYF

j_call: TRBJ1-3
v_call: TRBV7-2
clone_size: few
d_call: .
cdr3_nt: TGTGCCAGCAGCTTAGGTACAGGAGCTGGAAACACCATATATTTT
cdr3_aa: CASSLGTGAGNTIYF

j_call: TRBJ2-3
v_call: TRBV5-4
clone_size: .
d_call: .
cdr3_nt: TGTGCCAGCAGCTTGCGAGGGAGTAACACAGATACGCAGTATTTT
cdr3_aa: CASSLRGSNTDTQYF

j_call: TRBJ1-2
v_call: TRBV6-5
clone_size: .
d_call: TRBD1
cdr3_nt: TGTGCCAGCAGTTACCCAGGGACAGGGTTAGGCGGCTACACCTTC
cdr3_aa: CASSYPGTGLGGYTF

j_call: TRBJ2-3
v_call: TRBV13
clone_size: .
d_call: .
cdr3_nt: TGTGCCAGCAGCTTGCTTGCGGGGAATGCAGATACGCAGTATTTT
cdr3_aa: CASSLLAGNADTQYF

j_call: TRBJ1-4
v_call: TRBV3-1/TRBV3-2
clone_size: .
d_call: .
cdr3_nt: TGTGCCAGCAGCCGAAAACAGGGTGGAGCTCGCGAAAAACTGTTTTTT
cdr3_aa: CASSRKQGGAREKLFF

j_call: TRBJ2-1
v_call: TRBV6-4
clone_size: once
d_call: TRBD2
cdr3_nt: TGTGCCAGCAGTGACTCGGTAGCGGGAGTGGATGAGCAGTTCTTC
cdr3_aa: CASSDSVAGVDEQFF

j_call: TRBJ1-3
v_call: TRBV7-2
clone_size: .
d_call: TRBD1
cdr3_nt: TGTGCCAGCAGCTTAGCTGGGACAGGGACGGGAAACACCATATATTTT
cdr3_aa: CASSLAGTGTGNTIYF

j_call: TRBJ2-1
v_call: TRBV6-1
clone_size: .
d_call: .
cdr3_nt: TGTGCCAGCAGTTTCGGAGAGCGGAGGAATGAGCAGTTCTTC
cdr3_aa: CASSFGERRNEQFF

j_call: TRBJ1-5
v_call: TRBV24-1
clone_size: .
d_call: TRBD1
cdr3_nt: TGTGCCACCAGTGGTTCCGGGACAGGGGGTCAGCCCCAGCATTTT
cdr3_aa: CATSGSGTGGQPQHF

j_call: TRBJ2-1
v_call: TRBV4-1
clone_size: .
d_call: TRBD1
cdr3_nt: TGCGCCAGCAGCCGGATAATGACAGGGGACGGTGACAATGAGCAGTTCTTC
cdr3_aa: CASSRIMTGDGDNEQFF

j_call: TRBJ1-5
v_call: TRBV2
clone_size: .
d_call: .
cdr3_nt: TGTGCCAGCAGTGACACAGGTTACAATCAGCCCCAGCATTTT
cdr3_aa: CASSDTGYNQPQHF

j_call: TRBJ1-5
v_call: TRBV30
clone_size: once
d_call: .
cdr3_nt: TGTGCCTGGAGTGGACAGATCAATCAGCCCCAGCATTTT
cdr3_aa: CAWSGQINQPQHF

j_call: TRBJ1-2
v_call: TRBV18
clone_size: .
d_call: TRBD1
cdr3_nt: TGTGCCAGCTCACCAGCAGGGGGCAGCTATGGCTACACCTTC
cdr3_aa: CASSPAGGSYGYTF

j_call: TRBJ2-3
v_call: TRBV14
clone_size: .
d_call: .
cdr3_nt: TGTGCCAGCAGCCAACCAGGGTCGGGAGATACGCAGTATTTT
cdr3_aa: CASSQPGSGDTQYF

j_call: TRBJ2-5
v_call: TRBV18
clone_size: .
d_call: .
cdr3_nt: TGTGCCAGCTCCCCGAATCAGGGAGAGACCCAGTACTTC
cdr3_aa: CASSPNQGETQYF

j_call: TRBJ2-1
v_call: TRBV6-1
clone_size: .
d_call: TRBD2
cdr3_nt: TGTGCCAGCAGTGAAGCAGCGGGAGCCTACAATGAGCAGTTCTTC
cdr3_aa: CASSEAAGAYNEQFF

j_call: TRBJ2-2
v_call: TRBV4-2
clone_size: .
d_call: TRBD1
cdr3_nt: TGTGCCAGCAGCCGGTCCGGGACAGGGGGGACCGGGGAGCTGTTTTTT
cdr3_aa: CASSRSGTGGTGELFF

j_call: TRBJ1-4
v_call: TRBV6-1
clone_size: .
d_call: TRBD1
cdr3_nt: TGTGCCAGCAGTGATCCGAGGACAGGGAAGGGTGAAAAACTGTTTTTT
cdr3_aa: CASSDPRTGKGEKLFF

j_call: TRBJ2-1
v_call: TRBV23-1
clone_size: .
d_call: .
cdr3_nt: TGCGCCAGCAGTCAATATCAGGGGAGAGCCAACAATGAGCAGTTCTTC
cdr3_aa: CASSQYQGRANNEQFF

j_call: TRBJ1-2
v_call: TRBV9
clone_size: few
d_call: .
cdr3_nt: TGTGCCAGCGGCAGGGGACGCCTGGGAGGCTACACCTTC
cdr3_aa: CASGRGRLGGYTF

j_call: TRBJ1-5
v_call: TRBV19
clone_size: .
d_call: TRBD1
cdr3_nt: TGTGCCAGTAGTATTCTCGGGACAGGGATTGTAGGGCCCCAGCATTTT
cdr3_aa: CASSILGTGIVGPQHF

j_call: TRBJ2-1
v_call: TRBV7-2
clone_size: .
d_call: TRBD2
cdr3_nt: TGTGCCAGCAGCTTAGGGGGAGCGGGGGGTTCGTACAATGAGCAGTTCTTC
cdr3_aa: CASSLGGAGGSYNEQFF

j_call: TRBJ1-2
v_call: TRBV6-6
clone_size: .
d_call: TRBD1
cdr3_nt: TGTGCCAGCAGTCACCACAGGGGTAACTATGGCTACACCTTC
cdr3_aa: CASSHHRGNYGYTF

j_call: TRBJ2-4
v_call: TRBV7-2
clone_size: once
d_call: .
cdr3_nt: TGTGCCAGCAGCTTAGTATCAGGGGTGGGGTACAAAAACATTCAGTACTTC
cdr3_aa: CASSLVSGVGYKNIQYF

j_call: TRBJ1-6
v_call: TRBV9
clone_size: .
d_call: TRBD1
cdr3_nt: TGTGCCAGCAGCGTAGGGGACAGGTCGGTCGGGTCACCCCTCCACTTT
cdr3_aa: CASSVGDRSVGSPLHF

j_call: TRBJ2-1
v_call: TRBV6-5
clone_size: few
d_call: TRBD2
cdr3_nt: TGTGCCAGCAGCAAGGAGCGGGGACGCAATGAGCAGTTCTTC
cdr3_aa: CASSKERGRNEQFF

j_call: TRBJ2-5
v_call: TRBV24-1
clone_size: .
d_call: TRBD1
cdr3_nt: TGTGCCACCAGCGGGGCTTGGGACAGACAAGAGACCCAGTACTTC
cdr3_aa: CATSGAWDRQETQYF

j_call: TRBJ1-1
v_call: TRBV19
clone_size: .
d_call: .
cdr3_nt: TGTGCCAGTAGTCTGACTGTGACCACTGAAGCTTTCTTT
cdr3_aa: CASSLTVTTEAFF

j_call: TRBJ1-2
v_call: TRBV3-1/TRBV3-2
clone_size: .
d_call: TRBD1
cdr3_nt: TGTGCCAGCAGCCGGCAGGGGGCTGATGGCTACACCTTC
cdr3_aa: CASSRQGADGYTF

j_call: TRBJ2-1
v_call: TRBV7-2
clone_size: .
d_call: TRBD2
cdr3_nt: TGTGCCAGCAGCCTTAGCGGGAGTGGGAATGAGCAGTTCTTC
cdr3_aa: CASSLSGSGNEQFF

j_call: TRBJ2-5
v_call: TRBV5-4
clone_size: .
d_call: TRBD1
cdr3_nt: TGTGCCAGCAGCTGGGACAGGGGGGGAGAGACCCAGTACTTC
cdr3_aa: CASSWDRGGETQYF

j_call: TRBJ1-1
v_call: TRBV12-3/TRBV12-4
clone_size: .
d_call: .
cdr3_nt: TGTGCCAGCAGTTTAGAAAGAGCCACTGAAGCTTTCTTT
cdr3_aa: CASSLERATEAFF

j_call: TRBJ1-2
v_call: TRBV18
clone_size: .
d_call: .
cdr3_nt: TGTGCCAGCTCACCCGACAGGTCCTATGGCTACACCTTC
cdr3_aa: CASSPDRSYGYTF

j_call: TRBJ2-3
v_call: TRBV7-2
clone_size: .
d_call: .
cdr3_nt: TGTGCCAGCAGCTTCGACAGGCCAGATACGCAGTATTTT
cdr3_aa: CASSFDRPDTQYF

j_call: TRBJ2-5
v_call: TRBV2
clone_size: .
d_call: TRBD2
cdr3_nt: TGTGCCAGCAGAACTAGCGGGGTGGAGACCCAGTACTTC
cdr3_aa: CASRTSGVETQYF

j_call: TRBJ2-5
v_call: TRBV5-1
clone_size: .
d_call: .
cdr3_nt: TGCGCCAGCAGCTACTACCCCCGGGGAAGCGGACCTAAAGAGACCCAGTACTTC
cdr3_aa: CASSYYPRGSGPKETQYF

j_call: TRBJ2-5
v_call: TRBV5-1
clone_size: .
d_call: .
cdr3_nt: TGCGCCAGCAGCTTGGTGGGTTCGGTAGTCGGGGAGACCCAGTACTTC
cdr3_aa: CASSLVGSVVGETQYF

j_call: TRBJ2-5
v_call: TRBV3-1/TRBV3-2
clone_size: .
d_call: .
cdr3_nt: TGTGCCAGCAGCCAAGACTTACAGAAAGAGACCCAGTACTTC
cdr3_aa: CASSQDLQKETQYF

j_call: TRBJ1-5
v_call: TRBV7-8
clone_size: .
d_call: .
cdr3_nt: TGTGCCAGCAGCTTAGCGGGGGGGCCCAATCAGCCCCAGCATTTT
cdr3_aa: CASSLAGGPNQPQHF

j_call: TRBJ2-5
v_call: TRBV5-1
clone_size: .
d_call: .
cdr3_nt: TGCGCCAGCAGCTTGACACCCCAAGAGACCCAGTACTTC
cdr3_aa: CASSLTPQETQYF

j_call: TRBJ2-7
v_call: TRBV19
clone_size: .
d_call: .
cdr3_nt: TGTGCCAGTAGTACCGGGACACAGACCTACGAGCAGTACTTC
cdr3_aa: CASSTGTQTYEQYF